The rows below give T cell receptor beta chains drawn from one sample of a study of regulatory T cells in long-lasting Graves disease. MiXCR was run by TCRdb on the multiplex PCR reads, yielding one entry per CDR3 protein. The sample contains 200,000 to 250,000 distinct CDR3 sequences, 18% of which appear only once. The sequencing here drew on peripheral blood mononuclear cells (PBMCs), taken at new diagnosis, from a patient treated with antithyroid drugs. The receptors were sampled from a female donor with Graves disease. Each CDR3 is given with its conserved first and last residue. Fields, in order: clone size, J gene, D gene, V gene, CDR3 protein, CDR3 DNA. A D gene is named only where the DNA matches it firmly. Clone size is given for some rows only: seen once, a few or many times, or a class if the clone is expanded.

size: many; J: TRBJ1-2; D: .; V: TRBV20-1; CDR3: CSASRTLLRGGYTF; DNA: TGCAGTGCTAGCCGGACACTCCTCCGTGGTGGCTACACCTTC
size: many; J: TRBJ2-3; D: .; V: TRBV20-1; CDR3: CSATPPTSTDTQYF; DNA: TGCAGTGCTACCCCGCCTACTAGCACAGATACGCAGTATTTT
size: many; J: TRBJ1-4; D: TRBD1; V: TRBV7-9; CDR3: CASSLGTGVSEKLFF; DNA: TGTGCCAGCAGCTTAGGTACAGGGGTGAGCGAAAAACTGTTTTTT
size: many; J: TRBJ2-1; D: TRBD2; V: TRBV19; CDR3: CASRVSGSVGEQFF; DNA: TGTGCCAGTAGGGTTAGCGGGAGTGTAGGTGAGCAGTTCTTC
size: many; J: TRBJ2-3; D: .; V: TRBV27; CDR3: CASTSRPGVSTDTQYF; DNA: TGTGCCAGCACGTCCCGCCCCGGGGTAAGCACAGATACGCAGTATTTT
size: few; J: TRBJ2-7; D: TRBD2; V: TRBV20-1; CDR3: CSAAGTSGRSEQYF; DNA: TGCAGTGCTGCCGGGACTAGCGGGAGAAGCGAGCAGTACTTC
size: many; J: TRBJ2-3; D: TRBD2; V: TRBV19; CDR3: CASKLDGTSGTYTQYF; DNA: TGTGCCAGTAAACTTGATGGGACTAGCGGGACTTATACGCAGTATTTT
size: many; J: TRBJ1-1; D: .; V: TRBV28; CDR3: CASSSGIEPGAFF; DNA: TGTGCCAGCAGTTCTGGTATAGAGCCGGGAGCTTTCTTT
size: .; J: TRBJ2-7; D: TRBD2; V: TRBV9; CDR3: CASSAYSGTRGAYEQYF; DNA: TGTGCCAGCAGCGCGTATTCGGGGACTAGAGGAGCCTACGAGCAGTACTTC
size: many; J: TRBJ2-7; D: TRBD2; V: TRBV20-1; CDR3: CSARGRTSGRTSYEQYF; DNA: TGCAGTGCTAGGGGTCGGACTAGCGGGAGGACATCCTACGAGCAGTACTTC
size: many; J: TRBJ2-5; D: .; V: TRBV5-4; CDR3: CASSRDALQETQYF; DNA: TGTGCCAGCAGCCGGGACGCCCTCCAAGAGACCCAGTACTTC
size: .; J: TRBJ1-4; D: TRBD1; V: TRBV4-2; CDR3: CASSQDGTDNEKLFF; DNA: TGTGCCAGCAGCCAAGATGGGACAGACAATGAAAAACTGTTTTTT
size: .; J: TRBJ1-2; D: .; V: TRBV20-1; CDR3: CSARGGRQYGYTF; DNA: TGCAGTGCTAGAGGGGGGCGACAGTATGGCTACACCTTC
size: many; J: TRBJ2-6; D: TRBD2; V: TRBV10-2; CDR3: CASSESTSAGFSGANVLTF; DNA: TGCGCCAGCAGTGAGTCTACTAGCGCGGGATTCTCTGGGGCCAACGTCCTGACTTTC
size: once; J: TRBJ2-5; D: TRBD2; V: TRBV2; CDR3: CASRASGSPETQYF; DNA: TGTGCCAGCAGGGCTAGCGGGAGTCCAGAGACCCAGTACTTC
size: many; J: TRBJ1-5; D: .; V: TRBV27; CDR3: CASSLTGLMQPQHF; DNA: TGTGCCAGCAGTTTAACGGGTTTGATGCAGCCCCAGCATTTT
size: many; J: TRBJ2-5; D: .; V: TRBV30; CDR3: CAWGKGGETQYF; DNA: TGTGCCTGGGGCAAGGGGGGAGAGACCCAGTACTTC
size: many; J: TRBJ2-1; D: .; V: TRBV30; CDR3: CAWSVIGNEQFF; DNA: TGTGCCTGGAGTGTAATAGGCAATGAGCAGTTCTTC
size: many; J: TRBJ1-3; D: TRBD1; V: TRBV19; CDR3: CASSIRGQGVTGNTIYF; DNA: TGTGCCAGTAGTATACGGGGACAGGGTGTCACTGGAAACACCATATATTTT
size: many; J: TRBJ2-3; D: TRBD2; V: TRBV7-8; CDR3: CASSLDWGGSFTDTQYF; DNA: TGTGCCAGCAGCTTAGACTGGGGGGGGTCTTTCACAGATACGCAGTATTTT
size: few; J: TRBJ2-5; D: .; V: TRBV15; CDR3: CATSRGRAEETQYF; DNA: TGTGCCACCAGCAGAGGTCGGGCTGAAGAGACCCAGTACTTC
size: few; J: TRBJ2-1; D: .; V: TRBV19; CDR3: CASTGSPTYNEQFF; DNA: TGTGCCAGTACTGGATCCCCAACCTACAATGAGCAGTTCTTC
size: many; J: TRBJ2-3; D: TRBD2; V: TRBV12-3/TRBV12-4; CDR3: CASSFGLDTDTQYF; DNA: TGTGCCAGCAGTTTCGGACTAGATACAGATACGCAGTATTTT